This TCR beta chain appears in the sequencing data of a study of Ad26.COV2.S vaccination and SARS-CoV-2 variants. Study-wide context: The donor belonged to the COV1001 Ad26.COV2.S trial arm.

Sample treatment: 19 received Ad26.COV2.S at low or high dose, single or two shots; 5 received placebo; per-sample allocation not given. The study sampled participants on day 63 after the first vaccine or placebo injection. V was pared by 4 bases and J by 7 bases, with 18 bases between. CDR3 length: 15 amino acids. Germline V CDR1 and CDR2: SGDLS, YYNGEE. Libraries were prepared by immunoSEQ multiplex PCR; TCRdb keeps only in-frame clonotypes and omits some of them. The profile shows roughly 350,000 clones, 75% to 90% of them singletons. Sample: peripheral blood, taken in a trial of Ad26.COV2.S vaccine versus placebo. The gene calls are TRBV9 and TRBJ2-1; weak D call: TRBD1 (5 bases). The receptor was derived from a person aged 18-60 years who received the Ad26.COV2.S COVID-19 vaccine or a placebo. Here the CDR3 DNA reads TGTGCCAGCAGCTCCCAGGGTTCCCCACTTAATGAGCAGTTCTTC. Its protein is CASSSQGSPLNEQFF.